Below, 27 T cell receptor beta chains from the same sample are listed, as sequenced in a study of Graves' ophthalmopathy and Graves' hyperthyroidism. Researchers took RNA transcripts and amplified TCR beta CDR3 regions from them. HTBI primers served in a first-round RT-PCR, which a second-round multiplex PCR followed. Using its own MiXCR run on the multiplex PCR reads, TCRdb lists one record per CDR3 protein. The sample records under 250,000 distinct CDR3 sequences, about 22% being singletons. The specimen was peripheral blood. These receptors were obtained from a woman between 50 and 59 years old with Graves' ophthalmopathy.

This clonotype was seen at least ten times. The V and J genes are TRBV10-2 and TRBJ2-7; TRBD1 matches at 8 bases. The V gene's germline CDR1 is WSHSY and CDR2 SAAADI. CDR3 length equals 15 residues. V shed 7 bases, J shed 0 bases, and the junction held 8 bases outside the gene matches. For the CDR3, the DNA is TGCGCCAGCACCGACAGGGGCTCGAGCTCCTACGAGCAGTACTTC. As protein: CASTDRGSSSYEQYF.

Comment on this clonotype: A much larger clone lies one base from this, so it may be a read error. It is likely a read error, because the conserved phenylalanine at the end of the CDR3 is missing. This chain's CDR3 is CSALPGAKNEQYL. CDR3 coding DNA: TGCAGTGCCCTACCCGGCGCGAAGAACGAGCAGTACCTC. The chain uses TRBV20-1 and TRBJ2-7; no clear D gene. In germline, CDR1 is DFQATT, CDR2 SNEGSKA (reference sequence). Between the trimmed V and J ends, which lost 6 bases and 5 bases, there was a span of 17 bases. The CDR3 is made up of 13 amino acids.

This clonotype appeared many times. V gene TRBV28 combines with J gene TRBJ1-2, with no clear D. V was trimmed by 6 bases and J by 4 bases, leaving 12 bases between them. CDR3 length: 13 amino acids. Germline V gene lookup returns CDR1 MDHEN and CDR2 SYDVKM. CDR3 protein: CASSPDTSYGYTF. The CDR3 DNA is TGTGCCAGCAGCCCTGACACCTCCTATGGCTACACCTTC.

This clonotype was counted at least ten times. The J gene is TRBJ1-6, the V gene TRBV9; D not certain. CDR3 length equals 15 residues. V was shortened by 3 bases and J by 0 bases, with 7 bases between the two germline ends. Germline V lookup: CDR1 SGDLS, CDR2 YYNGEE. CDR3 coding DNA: TGTGCCAGCAGCGGAGGGAGCTCCTATAATTCACCCCTCCACTTT. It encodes CASSGGSSYNSPLHF.

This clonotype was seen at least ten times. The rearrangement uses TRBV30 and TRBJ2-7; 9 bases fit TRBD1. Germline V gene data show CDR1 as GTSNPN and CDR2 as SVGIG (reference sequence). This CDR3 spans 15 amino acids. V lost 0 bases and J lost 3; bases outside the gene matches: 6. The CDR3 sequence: CAWSVTGGAFYEQYF. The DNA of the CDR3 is TGTGCCTGGAGTGTAACAGGGGGCGCTTTCTACGAGCAGTACTTC.

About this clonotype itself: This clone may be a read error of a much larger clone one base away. CDR3 region: CATGWNTEAFF. The CDR3 region has the DNA TGTGCTACGGGATGGAACACTGAAGCTTTCTTT. The genes are TRBV19 and TRBJ1-1; D uncertain. In germline, CDR1 is LNHDA, CDR2 SQIVND (reference sequence). This CDR3 spans 11 amino acids.

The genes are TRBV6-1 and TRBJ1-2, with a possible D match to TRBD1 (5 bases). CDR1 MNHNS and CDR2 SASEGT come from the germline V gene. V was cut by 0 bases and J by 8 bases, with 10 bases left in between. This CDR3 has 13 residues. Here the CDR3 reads CASSEATRAGYTF. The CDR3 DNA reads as TGTGCCAGCAGTGAAGCGACCAGGGCGGGCTACACCTTC.

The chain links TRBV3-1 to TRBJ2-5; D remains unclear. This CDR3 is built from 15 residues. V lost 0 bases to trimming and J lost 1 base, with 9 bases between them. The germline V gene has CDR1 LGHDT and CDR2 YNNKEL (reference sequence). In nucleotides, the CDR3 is TGTGCCAGCAGCCAAGAAGATGTCAGCCAAGAGACCCAGTACTTC. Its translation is CASSQEDVSQETQYF.

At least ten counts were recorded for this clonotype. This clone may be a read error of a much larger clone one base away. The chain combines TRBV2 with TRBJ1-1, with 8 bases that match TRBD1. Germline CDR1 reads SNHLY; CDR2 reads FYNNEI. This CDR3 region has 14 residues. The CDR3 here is CASSDRQGNIEAFF. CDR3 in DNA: TGTGCCAGCAGTGATAGACAGGGGAACATTGAAGCTTTCTTT.

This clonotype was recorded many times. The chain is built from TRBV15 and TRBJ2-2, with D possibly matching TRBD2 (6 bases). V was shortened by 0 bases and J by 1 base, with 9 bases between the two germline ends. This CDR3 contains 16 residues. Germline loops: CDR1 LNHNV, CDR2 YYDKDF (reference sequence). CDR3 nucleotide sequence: TGTGCCACCAGCAGAGATGACGGGAGGAACACCGGGGAGCTGTTTTTT. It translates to CATSRDDGRNTGELFF.

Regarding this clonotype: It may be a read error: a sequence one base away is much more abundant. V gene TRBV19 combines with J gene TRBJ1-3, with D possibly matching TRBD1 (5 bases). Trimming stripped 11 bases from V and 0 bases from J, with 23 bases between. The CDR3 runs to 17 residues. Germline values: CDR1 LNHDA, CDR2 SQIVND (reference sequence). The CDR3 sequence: CASIRREPGLSGNTIYF. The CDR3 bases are TGTGCCTCCATACGCCGGGAGCCGGGACTCTCTGGAAACACCATATATTTT.

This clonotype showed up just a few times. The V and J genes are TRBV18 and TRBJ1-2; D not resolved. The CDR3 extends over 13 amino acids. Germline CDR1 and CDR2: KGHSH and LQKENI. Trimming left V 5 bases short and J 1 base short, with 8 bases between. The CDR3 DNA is TGTGCCAGCTCAACATCGGTTAACTATGGCTACACCTTC. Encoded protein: CASSTSVNYGYTF.

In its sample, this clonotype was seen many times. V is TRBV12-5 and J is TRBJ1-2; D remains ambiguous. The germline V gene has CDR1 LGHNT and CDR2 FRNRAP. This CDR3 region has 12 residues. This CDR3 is CGEPPNAYGYTF. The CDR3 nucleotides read TGTGGAGAGCCGCCCAACGCTTATGGCTACACCTTC.

Here the CDR3 DNA reads TGCAGTGCCCAGGGACAGTCCATGCGGCAGCCCCAGCATTTT. This encodes CSAQGQSMRQPQHF. V gene TRBV20-1 combines with J gene TRBJ1-5, with 7 bases lining up with TRBD1. V was pared by 6 bases and J by 7 bases, with 12 bases of the junction left unmatched. CDR1 and CDR2 from the germline V gene are DFQATT and SNEGSKA (reference sequence). CDR3 length equals 14 residues.

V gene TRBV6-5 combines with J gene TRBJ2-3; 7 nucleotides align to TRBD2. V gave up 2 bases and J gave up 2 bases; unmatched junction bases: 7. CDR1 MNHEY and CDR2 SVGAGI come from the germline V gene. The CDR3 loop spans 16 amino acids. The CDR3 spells CASSYGRGYFTDTQYF. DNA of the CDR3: TGTGCCAGCAGTTACGGGCGGGGGTATTTCACAGATACGCAGTATTTT.

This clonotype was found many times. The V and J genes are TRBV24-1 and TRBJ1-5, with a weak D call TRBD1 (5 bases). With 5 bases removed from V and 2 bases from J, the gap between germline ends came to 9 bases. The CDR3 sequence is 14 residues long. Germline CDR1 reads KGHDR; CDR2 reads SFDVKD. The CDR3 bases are TGTGCCACCAGTGCATGGGGGGGCAATCAGCCCCAGCATTTT. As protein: CATSAWGGNQPQHF.

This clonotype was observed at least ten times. The CDR3 loop reads CATSDGAPGLGTGELFF. The CDR3 DNA reads TGTGCCACCAGTGATGGGGCCCCGGGACTAGGGACCGGGGAGCTGTTTTTT. The V and J genes are TRBV24-1 and TRBJ2-2; 8 nucleotides align to TRBD2. J gave up 5 bases and V 3 bases, and 10 bases lay outside the gene matches. The germline gives CDR1 KGHDR, CDR2 SFDVKD. This CDR3 comprises 17 residues.

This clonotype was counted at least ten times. CDR3 DNA: TGTGCCAGCAGCGTGCAAGGGGGGACTAACACCGGGGAGCTGTTTTTT. Translated: CASSVQGGTNTGELFF. The rearrangement links TRBV9 to TRBJ2-2; either TRBD1 or TRBD2 may supply D (6 bases each). V gave up 2 bases and J gave up 2 bases, with 13 bases separating them. Germline V lookup: CDR1 SGDLS, CDR2 YYNGEE. The CDR3 length is 16 residues.

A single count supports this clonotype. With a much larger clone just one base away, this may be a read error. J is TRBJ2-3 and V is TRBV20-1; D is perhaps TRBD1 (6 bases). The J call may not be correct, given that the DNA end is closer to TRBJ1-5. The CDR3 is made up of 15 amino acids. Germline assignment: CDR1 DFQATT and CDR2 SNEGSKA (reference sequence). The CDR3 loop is CSASLRTDFTDTQHF. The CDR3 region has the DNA TGCAGTGCTAGTCTGCGGACAGATTTCACAGATACGCAGCATTTT.

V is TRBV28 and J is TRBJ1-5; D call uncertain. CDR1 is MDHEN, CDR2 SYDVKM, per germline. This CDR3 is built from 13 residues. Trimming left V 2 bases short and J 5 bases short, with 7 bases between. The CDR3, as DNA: TGTGCCAGCAGTTTAACTGATCATCAGCCCCAGCATTTT. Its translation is CASSLTDHQPQHF.

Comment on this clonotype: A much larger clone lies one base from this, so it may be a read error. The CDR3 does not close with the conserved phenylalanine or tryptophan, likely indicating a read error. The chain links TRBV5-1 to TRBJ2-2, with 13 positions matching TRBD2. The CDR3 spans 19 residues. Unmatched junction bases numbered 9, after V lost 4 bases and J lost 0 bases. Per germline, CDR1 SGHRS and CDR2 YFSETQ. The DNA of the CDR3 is TGCGCCAGCAGCCTCAAAGGACTAGCGGGAGCCGCGAACACCGGGGAGCTGTTTTCT. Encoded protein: CASSLKGLAGAANTGELFS.

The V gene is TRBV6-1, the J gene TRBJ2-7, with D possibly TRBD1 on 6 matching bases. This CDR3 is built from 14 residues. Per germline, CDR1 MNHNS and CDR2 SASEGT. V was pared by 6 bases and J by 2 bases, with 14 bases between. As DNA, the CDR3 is TGTGCCAGCAGATTCACGGACAGCGCCTACGAGCAGTACTTC. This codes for CASRFTDSAYEQYF.

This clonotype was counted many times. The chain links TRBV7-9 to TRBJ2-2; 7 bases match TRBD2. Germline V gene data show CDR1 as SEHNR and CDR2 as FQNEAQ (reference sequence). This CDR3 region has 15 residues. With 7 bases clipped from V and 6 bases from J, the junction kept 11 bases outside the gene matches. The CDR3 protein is CASMVPGGRAGELFF. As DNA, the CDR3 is TGTGCCAGCATGGTCCCGGGAGGACGGGCCGGGGAGCTGTTTTTT. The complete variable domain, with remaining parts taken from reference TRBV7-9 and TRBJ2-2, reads DTGVSQNPRHKITKRGQNVTFRCDPISEHNRLYWYRQTLGQGPEFLTYFQNEAQLEKSRLLSDRFSAERPKGSFSTLEIQRTEQGDSAMYLCASMVPGGRAGELFFGEGSRLTVL.

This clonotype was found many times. The CDR3 DNA reads TGTGCCAGCAGGACAGGGGGCACTGAAGCTTTCTTT. Translation: CASRTGGTEAFF. The rearrangement links TRBV6-1 to TRBJ1-1; 9 bases are shared with TRBD1. The CDR3 contains 12 residues. The trim removed 6 bases at V and 4 bases at J, leaving 0 bases unmatched. CDR1 and CDR2 (germline): MNHNS, SASEGT.

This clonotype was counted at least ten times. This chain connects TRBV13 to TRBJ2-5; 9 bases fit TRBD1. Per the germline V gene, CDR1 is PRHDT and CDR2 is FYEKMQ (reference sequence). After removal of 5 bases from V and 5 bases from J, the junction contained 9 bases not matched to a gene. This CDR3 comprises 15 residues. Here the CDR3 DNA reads TGTGCCAGCAGCCAGGACAGGGGTAGTAGGGAGACCCAGTACTTC. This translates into CASSQDRGSRETQYF.

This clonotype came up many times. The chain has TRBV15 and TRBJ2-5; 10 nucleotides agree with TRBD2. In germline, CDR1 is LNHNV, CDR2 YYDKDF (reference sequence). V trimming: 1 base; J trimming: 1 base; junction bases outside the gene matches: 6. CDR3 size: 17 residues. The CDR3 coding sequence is TGTGCCACCAGCAGAGGGCTAGCGGGGGTCACCCAAGAGACCCAGTACTTC. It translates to CATSRGLAGVTQETQYF. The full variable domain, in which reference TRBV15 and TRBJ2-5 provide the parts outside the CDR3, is DAMVIQNPRYQVTQFGKPVTLSCSQTLNHNVMYWYQQKSSQAPKLLFHYYDKDFNNEADTPDNFQSRRPNTSFCFLDIRSPGLGDTAMYLCATSRGLAGVTQETQYFGPGTRLLVL.

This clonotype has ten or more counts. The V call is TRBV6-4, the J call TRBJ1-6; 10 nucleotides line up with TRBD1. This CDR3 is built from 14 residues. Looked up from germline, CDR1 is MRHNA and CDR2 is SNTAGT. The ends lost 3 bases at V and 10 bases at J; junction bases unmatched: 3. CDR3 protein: CASSEDRGRSPLHF. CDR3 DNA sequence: TGTGCCAGCAGTGAGGACAGGGGGAGATCACCCCTCCACTTT.